A selection of T cell receptor beta chains follows, all from one sample in a study of beta chain features in type 1 diabetes. The data were produced by immunoSEQ multiplex PCR, yet TCRdb's version contains in-frame clones alone and is incomplete. Among 160,000 or so clones listed, 7% to 10% were seen once. Sequencing used central memory CD4+ T cells from blood. Receptor source: a woman in her late teens or twenties in good health. CDR3s include the opening cysteine and the closing phenylalanine or tryptophan. The order of the fields is clone size, V gene, D gene, J gene, CDR3 protein, CDR3 DNA. The D gene is left open where the match is weak. Not every row has a clone size; where given, it reads once, few, many or a size class.

clone_size: -; v_call: TRBV4-3; d_call: TRBD1; j_call: TRBJ1-5; cdr3_aa: CASSGQRNQPQHF; cdr3_nt: TGCGCCAGTTCGGGACAGCGCAATCAGCCCCAGCATTTT
clone_size: -; v_call: TRBV30; d_call: TRBD1; j_call: TRBJ2-5; cdr3_aa: CAWGQGKGFGETQYF; cdr3_nt: TGTGCCTGGGGACAGGGGAAGGGGTTCGGGGAGACCCAGTACTTC
clone_size: -; v_call: TRBV4-2; d_call: -; j_call: TRBJ1-2; cdr3_aa: CASSHGTSGYGYTF; cdr3_nt: TGTGCCAGCAGCCACGGGACAAGTGGCTATGGCTACACCTTC
clone_size: few; v_call: TRBV18; d_call: TRBD1; j_call: TRBJ2-1; cdr3_aa: CASSPGTGYNEQFF; cdr3_nt: TGTGCCAGCTCACCAGGGACAGGCTACAATGAGCAGTTCTTC
clone_size: few; v_call: TRBV30; d_call: -; j_call: TRBJ2-1; cdr3_aa: CASAAPFNEQFF; cdr3_nt: TGTGCCTCCGCGGCTCCTTTCAATGAGCAGTTCTTC
clone_size: -; v_call: TRBV4-2; d_call: TRBD1; j_call: TRBJ2-2; cdr3_aa: CASSDDRTGHTGELFF; cdr3_nt: TGTGCCAGCAGCGACGATCGGACAGGGCACACCGGGGAGCTGTTTTTT
clone_size: few; v_call: TRBV2; d_call: TRBD2; j_call: TRBJ2-1; cdr3_aa: CASASGSANEQFF; cdr3_nt: TGTGCCAGCGCTAGCGGGAGTGCGAATGAGCAGTTCTTC
clone_size: many; v_call: TRBV2; d_call: -; j_call: TRBJ2-3; cdr3_aa: CASSERGLARDTQYF; cdr3_nt: TGTGCCAGCAGTGAACGAGGGCTAGCGCGAGATACGCAGTATTTT
clone_size: -; v_call: TRBV7-8; d_call: -; j_call: TRBJ1-5; cdr3_aa: CASSSTLGASPQPQHF; cdr3_nt: TGTGCCAGCAGCTCCACCCTAGGGGCTTCACCACAGCCCCAGCATTTT
clone_size: few; v_call: TRBV5-4; d_call: -; j_call: TRBJ1-2; cdr3_aa: CASSLGQSAGYTF; cdr3_nt: TGTGCCAGCAGCTTGGGACAGTCGGCCGGCTACACCTTC
clone_size: few; v_call: TRBV11-3; d_call: TRBD2; j_call: TRBJ2-2; cdr3_aa: CASSLAGGNTGELFF; cdr3_nt: TGTGCCAGCAGCCTAGCGGGGGGGAACACCGGGGAGCTGTTTTTT
clone_size: -; v_call: TRBV5-1; d_call: -; j_call: TRBJ2-1; cdr3_aa: CASSLMAATGYNEQFF; cdr3_nt: TGCGCCAGCAGCTTGATGGCGGCCACGGGGTACAATGAGCAGTTCTTC
clone_size: -; v_call: TRBV15; d_call: TRBD1; j_call: TRBJ2-1; cdr3_aa: CATSREGDRGNEQFF; cdr3_nt: TGTGCCACCAGTAGAGAGGGAGACAGGGGGAATGAGCAGTTCTTC
clone_size: few; v_call: TRBV7-9; d_call: TRBD1; j_call: TRBJ1-2; cdr3_aa: CASSFSDREYGYTF; cdr3_nt: TGTGCCAGCAGCTTTTCGGACAGGGAGTATGGCTACACCTTC
clone_size: -; v_call: TRBV30; d_call: TRBD1; j_call: TRBJ1-6; cdr3_aa: CAWRGDSGSPLHF; cdr3_nt: TGTGCCTGGAGGGGGGACAGTGGATCACCCCTCCACTTT
clone_size: -; v_call: TRBV5-1; d_call: -; j_call: TRBJ1-2; cdr3_aa: CASSLAQAGSGYTF; cdr3_nt: TGCGCCAGCAGCTTGGCCCAGGCGGGGAGTGGCTACACCTTC
clone_size: few; v_call: TRBV6-1; d_call: -; j_call: TRBJ1-3; cdr3_aa: CASSEDAYSGNTIYF; cdr3_nt: TGTGCCAGCAGTGAAGATGCCTACTCTGGAAACACCATATATTTT
clone_size: -; v_call: TRBV7-2; d_call: -; j_call: TRBJ1-6; cdr3_aa: CASSARQVDSPLHF; cdr3_nt: TGTGCCAGCAGCGCACGACAGGTTGACTCACCCCTCCACTTT